Each of the 6 T cell receptor beta chains below was sequenced from the same sample in a study of glioma-infiltrating T cells. The iRepertoire nested amplicon-rescue multiplex PCR amplified TCR alpha and beta CDR3s from RNA. TCRdb independently ran MiXCR on the multiplex PCR reads; one entry per CDR3 protein. This table holds more than 90,000 distinct CDR3 sequences, approximately 42% found once. Sequencing input: glioma tissue, nonneoplastic brain tissue, or PBMCs (not recorded which). These receptors all come from a human donor with low-grade glioma or glioblastoma, undergoing nonglioma brain surgery, or in good health (not recorded which).

V usage is TRBV5-1 and J usage is TRBJ2-5, with TRBD2 as a possible D gene (6 bases). Germline V CDR1 and CDR2: SGHRS, YFSETQ. The CDR3 covers 16 residues. V dropped 4 bases and J dropped 4 bases, with 20 bases sitting between them. This CDR3 reads CASSERAGRSGETQYF. In nucleotides, the CDR3 is TGCGCCAGCAGCGAAAGAGCGGGCCGTAGTGGAGAGACCCAGTACTTC.

This clonotype was seen only a few times. The rearrangement links TRBV27 to TRBJ2-1, with D unresolved. The germline V gene encodes CDR1 MNHEY and CDR2 SMNVEV (reference sequence). There are 15 residues in the CDR3. V lost 6 bases and J lost 12, with 24 bases in between. As DNA, the CDR3 is TGTGCCAGCAGCCGAGGAGCTTCCTCCTACAACGGGCAGTTCTTC. Translating gives CASSRGASSYNGQFF.

This clonotype was counted at least ten times. The J gene is TRBJ1-1, the V gene TRBV10-3; TRBD1 matches 8 bases. This CDR3 spans 14 amino acids. After removal of 5 bases from V and 4 bases from J, the junction contained 6 bases not matched to a gene. CDR1 and CDR2 from the germline V gene are ENHRY and SYGVKD. CDR3 nucleotides: TGTGCCATCAGTCGACAGGGGACGGGCACTGAAGCTTTCTTT. Translation gives CAISRQGTGTEAFF.

About this clonotype: A much larger clonotype is one base distant, so this may be a read error. This chain joins TRBV5-1 and TRBJ1-1; TRBD1 is a possible D gene (5 bases). This CDR3 spans 14 amino acids. V dropped 0 bases and J dropped 10 bases, with 16 bases sitting between them. Germline V gives CDR1 SGHRS, CDR2 YFSETQ. In nucleotides, the CDR3 is TGCGCCAGCAGCTTGGGGACGGGGACCCTGGGAGCTTTCTTT. This gives the protein CASSLGTGTLGAFF.

Concerning this clonotype: At one end, the junction sequence differs from germline, possibly due to a read error. The chain is built from TRBV12-3 or TRBV12-4 and TRBJ2-1, with D possibly being TRBD2 (5 bases). CDR3 size: 15 residues. The CDR3 spells CASSLGTRIESEQFF. The CDR3 DNA follows: TGTGCCAGCAGTTTAGGTACTAGAATCGAGAGTGAGCAATTCTTC.

In this sample, this clonotype turned up many times. The chain has TRBV27 and TRBJ2-7; 10 nucleotides align to TRBD1. CDR1 and CDR2 (germline): MNHEY, SMNVEV (reference sequence). After removal of 2 bases from V and 5 bases from J, the junction contained 9 bases not matched to a gene. This CDR3 comprises 16 residues. CDR3 nucleotide sequence: TGTGCCAGCAGTTTAAGTGGACAGGGGGGTTCAGACGAGCAGTACTTC. It encodes CASSLSGQGGSDEQYF.